One sample yielded the 25 T cell receptor beta chains listed below, sequenced in a study of T cell repertoires in cytomegalovirus infection. TCRdb used MiXCR to reprocess the reads, holding one entry per CDR3 protein. The sample carries under 250,000 distinct CDR3 sequences, around 6.2% recorded once. Sequencing input: PBMCs. The receptors were gathered from a human donor in good health (CMV status not recorded). Some clones in this sample may be carry-over from other donors' samples.

This clonotype has ten or more counts. The V gene is TRBV28, the J gene TRBJ1-4; 10 bases align to TRBD1. CDR1 is MDHEN, CDR2 SYDVKM, per germline. V lost 6 bases and J lost 6; bases outside the gene matches: 7. This CDR3 contains 15 residues. The chain's CDR3 is CASSPAGTGDEKLFF. The DNA for the CDR3 is TGTGCCAGCAGCCCAGCCGGGACAGGGGATGAAAAACTGTTTTTT.

This clonotype was counted many times. The chain has TRBV7-2 and TRBJ1-1, with D maybe TRBD1 (6 bases). Germline CDR1 reads SGHTA; CDR2 reads FQGNSA. Trimming left V 2 bases short and J 4 bases short, with 20 bases between. The CDR3 runs to 17 residues. The CDR3 DNA follows: TGTGCCAGCAGCTTAACCTGGGGGCCAGGGCTTAGCACTGAAGCTTTCTTT. As protein: CASSLTWGPGLSTEAFF.

This clonotype was observed at least ten times. The chain combines TRBV6-2 or TRBV6-3 with TRBJ1-1, with no clear D. Germline CDR1 reads MNHEY; CDR2 reads SVGEGT. The CDR3 consists of 15 residues. The V end lost 5 bases, the J end lost 0 bases, and 13 bases lay between the germline ends. The CDR3 nucleotides are TGTGCCAGCAGTGGATTCGGACGGGTGAACACTGAAGCTTTCTTT. Residues: CASSGFGRVNTEAFF.

This clonotype was detected ten times or more. The chain employs TRBV7-2 and TRBJ2-1; 8 bases are shared with TRBD1. Germline CDR1 is SGHTA and CDR2 is FQGNSA. The length of the CDR3 is 15 residues. V shed 3 bases and J 7 bases; nucleotides not matched to a gene: 8. CDR3 in DNA: TGTGCCAGCAGCTTCCCTTTGACAGGGGAGAATGAGCAGTTCTTC. It translates to CASSFPLTGENEQFF. Combining the CDR3 with reference TRBV7-2 and TRBJ2-1 gives the whole variable domain GAGVSQSPSNKVTEKGKDVELRCDPISGHTALYWYRQSLGQGLEFLIYFQGNSAPDKSGLPSDRFSAERTGGSVSTLTIQRTQQEDSAVYLCASSFPLTGENEQFFGPGTRLTVL.

This clonotype was recorded at least ten times. The chain uses TRBV7-2 and TRBJ1-1; D is ambiguous. The CDR3 loop spans 15 amino acids. The germline V gene encodes CDR1 SGHTA and CDR2 FQGNSA. The V and J ends lost 1 base and 1 base respectively, with 10 bases between them. The CDR3 spells CASSLVAKSNTEAFF. Written as DNA, the CDR3 is TGTGCCAGCAGCTTAGTGGCAAAATCGAACACTGAAGCTTTCTTT.

This clonotype was seen many times. The chain joins TRBV4-1 to TRBJ2-5, with 11 bases aligning to TRBD2. The CDR3 loop spans 16 amino acids. Germline CDR1 and CDR2: MGHRA and YSYEKL. J was trimmed by 3 bases and V by 3 bases; bases with no gene match: 6. The CDR3 bases are TGCGCCAGCAGCCACGTCCTAGCGGGGGGAAAAGAGACCCAGTACTTC. Translating it yields CASSHVLAGGKETQYF.

This clonotype was seen ten or more times. This rearrangement joins TRBV5-1 to TRBJ1-3; D not certain. The CDR3 runs 14 residues. The V end was cut by 2 bases, the J end by 2 bases, with 8 bases between. Germline CDR1 reads SGHRS; CDR2 reads YFSETQ. CDR3 amino acids: CASSLPGAGNTIYF. For the CDR3, the DNA is TGCGCCAGCAGCTTACCCGGGGCTGGAAACACCATATATTTT.

This clonotype occurred once. The chain carries TRBV7-2 and TRBJ1-2, with D uncertain. Germline V lookup: CDR1 SGHTA, CDR2 FQGNSA. This CDR3 is built from 17 residues. CDR3 sequence reads: CANSSARLGLTNYGYTF. The CDR3 bases are TGTGCTAACAGCTCCGCGAGGTTAGGACTGACTAACTATGGCTACACCTTC. Looking up the rest from reference TRBV7-2 and TRBJ1-2 gives the full variable domain: GAGVSQSPSNKVTEKGKDVELRCDPISGHTALYWYRQSLGQGLEFLIYFQGNSAPDKSGLPSDRFSAERTGGSVSTLTIQRTQQEDSAVYLCANSSARLGLTNYGYTFGSGTRLTVV.

This clonotype was found many times. The chain joins TRBV20-1 to TRBJ1-5; TRBD1 aligns across 7 bases. The ends lost 3 bases at V and 5 bases at J; junction bases unmatched: 4. The CDR3 covers 13 residues. The germline V gene has CDR1 DFQATT and CDR2 SNEGSKA (reference sequence). CDR3 in DNA: TGCAGTGCTAGTGGGACAGCCGATCAGCCCCAGCATTTT. Protein sequence: CSASGTADQPQHF.

This clonotype appeared many times. The chain links TRBV20-1 to TRBJ1-4; 7 nucleotides align to TRBD1. The trim removed 6 bases at V and 7 bases at J, leaving 14 bases unmatched. Germline V gene sequence: CDR1 DFQATT, CDR2 SNEGSKA (reference sequence). This CDR3 contains 15 residues. CDR3 in DNA: TGCAGTGCCTATAGAGGGGGCACAGCGACTGAAAAACTGTTTTTT. Translated: CSAYRGGTATEKLFF.

This clonotype showed up many times. The V gene is TRBV28, the J gene TRBJ1-5; the match to TRBD1 covers 7 bases. Germline V gene lookup returns CDR1 MDHEN and CDR2 SYDVKM. Trimming removed 7 bases from V and 3 bases from J; junction bases left unmatched: 9. CDR3 size: 15 residues. CDR3 amino acids: CASTLLTGPNQPQHF. The CDR3 region has the DNA TGTGCCAGCACCCTACTGACAGGGCCCAATCAGCCCCAGCATTTT.

This clonotype was detected many times. The chain employs TRBV2 and TRBJ2-7; D remains unclear. The germline V and J ends were trimmed by 7 bases and 7 bases, with 11 bases remaining between them. Germline-derived CDR1 and CDR2 are SNHLY and FYNNEI. The CDR3 has 11 residues. The CDR3 sequence is CASKRFGEQYF. DNA for the CDR3: TGTGCCAGCAAGAGGTTTGGGGAGCAGTACTTC.

This clonotype was observed at least ten times. The genes are TRBV7-2 and TRBJ2-3, with D possibly matching TRBD2 (6 bases). This CDR3 contains 14 residues. V gave up 3 bases and J gave up 5 bases, with 12 bases separating them. The germline V gene has CDR1 SGHTA and CDR2 FQGNSA. This CDR3 reads CASSFRLDRDTQYF. The CDR3 DNA is TGTGCCAGCAGCTTCCGACTAGACCGAGATACGCAGTATTTT.

The gene calls are TRBV28 and TRBJ2-4; the D gene is possibly TRBD1 (6 bases). Trimming removed 5 bases from V and 0 bases from J, with 11 bases in between. This CDR3 is built from 15 residues. The germline gives CDR1 MDHEN, CDR2 SYDVKM. The CDR3 here is CASSTGMTAKNIQYF. CDR3 in DNA: TGTGCCAGCAGTACAGGGATGACAGCCAAAAACATTCAGTACTTC.

The rearrangement joins TRBV28 to TRBJ1-2; no firm D call. Germline loops: CDR1 MDHEN, CDR2 SYDVKM. This CDR3 has 13 amino acids. The ends were cut back, 3 bases at V and 0 bases at J, with 5 bases in the middle. The CDR3 loop is CASSLTTNYGYTF. CDR3 DNA sequence: TGTGCCAGCAGTTTGACGACTAACTATGGCTACACCTTC.

The sample holds many counts of this clonotype. This chain uses TRBV6-2 or TRBV6-3 with TRBJ1-1, with 7 positions matching TRBD1. CDR3 length: 12 residues. CDR1 MNHEY and CDR2 SVGEGT come from the germline V gene. Germline trimming cut 6 bases from V and 7 bases from J; bases unmatched to any gene: 5. As DNA, the CDR3 is TGTGCCAGCAGCCGACAGGGATATGAAGCTTTCTTT. This translates into CASSRQGYEAFF.

This clonotype was seen at least ten times. V is TRBV6-2 or TRBV6-3 and J is TRBJ1-2; D perhaps matches TRBD1 (6 bases). The germline V gene has CDR1 MNHEY and CDR2 SVGEGT. Trimming left V 2 bases short and J 7 bases short, with 20 bases between. This CDR3 region has 16 residues. For the CDR3, the DNA is TGTGCCAGCAGTTACCGGGAGGGGGAACGGCAAAGTGGCTACACCTTC. It is translated as CASSYREGERQSGYTF.

The DNA for the CDR3 is TGTGCCAGCAGCTTTACAACAGGGATGAACACTGAAGCTTTCTTT. Translation: CASSFTTGMNTEAFF. The chain employs TRBV7-9 and TRBJ1-1; a weak D match, TRBD1 (6 bases). The length of the CDR3 is 15 residues. The V and J ends lost 3 bases and 0 bases respectively, with 11 bases between them. Germline lookup yields CDR1 SEHNR and CDR2 FQNEAQ (reference sequence).

At least ten counts were recorded for this clonotype. The chain is built from TRBV7-2 and TRBJ2-6; possible D gene TRBD2, 7 bases. Trimming removed 5 bases at V and 4 bases at J, with 9 bases between. Germline CDR1 and CDR2: SGHTA and FQGNSA. The CDR3 contains 14 residues. In DNA, the CDR3 is TGTGCCAGCAGCCCGGGGGGCGGGGCCAACGTCCTGACTTTC. Translated, it gives CASSPGGGANVLTF.

This clonotype was counted ten times or more. J is TRBJ1-3 and V is TRBV3-1, with D perhaps matching TRBD1 (6 bases). The germline V gene has CDR1 LGHDT and CDR2 YNNKEL (reference sequence). Deletions cut 0 bases from V and 0 bases from J, with 9 bases between. The CDR3 loop spans 16 amino acids. CDR3 protein: CASSQDPGASGNTIYF. The CDR3 DNA sequence: TGTGCCAGCAGCCAAGATCCAGGGGCCTCTGGAAACACCATATATTTT.

This clonotype was detected many times. The chain is built from TRBV7-9 and TRBJ2-5, with 8 bases lining up with TRBD1. Germline V gives CDR1 SEHNR, CDR2 FQNEAQ (reference sequence). The V gene end was trimmed by 7 bases and the J gene end by 7 bases; junction bases not matched to a gene: 23. The CDR3 length is 18 residues. The CDR3 DNA is TGTGCCAGCATCTCTCTTGAGGACAGGGAAGAGGAAGGAGTGACCCAGTACTTC. Its translation is CASISLEDREEEGVTQYF.

A few counts support this clonotype. The chain uses TRBV3-1 and TRBJ2-1, with TRBD2 matching 8 bases. CDR3 size: 14 residues. Trimming at V came to 6 bases and at J to 9 bases, leaving 10 bases not matched to a gene. Germline V gives CDR1 LGHDT, CDR2 YNNKEL (reference sequence). This CDR3 is CASRPGTRYSEQFF. In DNA, the CDR3 is TGTGCCAGCAGACCCGGGACTAGATATAGTGAGCAGTTCTTC.

The sample holds many counts of this clonotype. V is TRBV7-2 and J is TRBJ1-1; D is uncertain. V was clipped by 8 bases and J by 0 bases, with 10 bases between them. This CDR3 spans 13 amino acids. Germline CDR1 is SGHTA and CDR2 is FQGNSA. In nucleotides, the CDR3 is TGTGCCAGCTCTCGGGCAGTGAACACTGAAGCTTTCTTT. It encodes CASSRAVNTEAFF.

This clonotype appeared many times. CDR3 nucleotides: TGTGCCAGCAGTTTACTCGGGGGCGGCTACACCTTC. It yields the protein CASSLLGGGYTF. This chain uses TRBV28 with TRBJ1-2, with D maybe TRBD1 (6 bases). V gave up 2 bases and J gave up 8 bases, with 9 bases separating them. Germline CDR1 is MDHEN and CDR2 is SYDVKM. This CDR3 comprises 12 residues.

In its sample, this clonotype was seen many times. The chain recombines TRBV28 with TRBJ2-7; unclear D gene. Trimming stripped 4 bases from V and 0 bases from J, with 13 bases between. Germline lookup yields CDR1 MDHEN and CDR2 SYDVKM. This CDR3 comprises 15 residues. CDR3 in amino acids: CASSSSQGFSYEQYF. DNA of the CDR3: TGTGCCAGCAGTTCGTCTCAAGGTTTCTCCTACGAGCAGTACTTC.